A single sample gave rise to the 3 T cell receptor beta chains below, sequenced in a study of T cell repertoires in cytomegalovirus infection. TCRdb reprocessed the reads via MiXCR and lists one record per CDR3 protein. The sample contains 150,000 to 200,000 distinct CDR3 sequences, about 28% of which appear only once. Sequencing was carried out using PBMCs. The receptors derive from a human donor in good health (CMV status not recorded). Some clones in this sample may be carry-over from other donors' samples.

This chain connects TRBV11-2 to TRBJ2-5; the match to TRBD1 covers 7 bases. Trimming took 7 bases from V and 2 from J; bases not matched to a gene: 13. This CDR3 spans 16 amino acids. Germline CDR1 reads SGHAT; CDR2 reads FQNNGV. DNA of the CDR3: TGTGCCAGCATCCGGACAGGACTCGTTCTACAAGAGACCCAGTACTTC. Its protein is CASIRTGLVLQETQYF.

This chain uses TRBV5-1 with TRBJ1-1, with TRBD1 as a possible D gene (5 bases). The CDR3 has 16 amino acids. Germline CDR1 reads SGHRS; CDR2 reads YFSETQ. The V and J ends lost 0 bases and 5 bases respectively, with 17 bases between them. The CDR3, as DNA: TGCGCCAGCAGCTTGGAGTCGTGGGACCCCACGACTGAAGCTTTCTTT. Translating gives CASSLESWDPTTEAFF.

To note about this clonotype: A much larger clone differs by one base, so this may be a read error. The rearrangement joins TRBV4-1 to TRBJ2-7; D remains unclear. The CDR3 is 13 residues long. Germline CDR1 and CDR2: MGHRA and YSYEKL. CDR3 sequence reads: CASSPQSSCEQYF. CDR3 nucleotide sequence: TGCGCCAGCAGCCCCCAGAGTTCCTGCGAGCAGTACTTC.